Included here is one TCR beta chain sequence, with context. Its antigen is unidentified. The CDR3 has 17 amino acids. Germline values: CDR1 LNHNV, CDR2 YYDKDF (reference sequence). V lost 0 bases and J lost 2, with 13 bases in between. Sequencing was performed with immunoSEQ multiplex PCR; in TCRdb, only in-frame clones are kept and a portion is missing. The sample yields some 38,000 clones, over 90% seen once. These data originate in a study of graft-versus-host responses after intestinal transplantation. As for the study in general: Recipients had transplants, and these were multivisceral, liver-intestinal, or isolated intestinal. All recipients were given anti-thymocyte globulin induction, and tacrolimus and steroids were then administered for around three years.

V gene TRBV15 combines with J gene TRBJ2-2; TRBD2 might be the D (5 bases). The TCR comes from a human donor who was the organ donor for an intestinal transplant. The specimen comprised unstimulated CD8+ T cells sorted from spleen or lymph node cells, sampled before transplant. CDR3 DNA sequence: TGTGCCACCAGCAGAGATCAGACGGGAATCAACACCGGGGAGCTGTTTTTT. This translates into CATSRDQTGINTGELFF.